This T cell receptor beta chain was captured by sequencing in a study of blood T cell repertoires in COVID-19 (dated by TCRdb to 2018 to 2020). With regard to the full study: The collaborator samples originated in the United States, Italy and Spain and spanned the acute and convalescent phases of COVID-19. Where available, HLA class I and class II types were obtained from metadata supplied by the sample provider rather than from assay-based typing. The samples were drawn from two sources: the first 160 participants of the ongoing ImmuneRACE study, and some 1,300 subjects contributed by 6 global collaborators. The repertoires were made available in a free public database intended to serve as a resource for research on the immune response to SARS-CoV-2. Subjects who had been exposed to COVID-19, were actively infected with it, or had recovered from it provided the deeply sampled blood TCRbeta repertoires that made up the dataset. The prospective study material was composed of cDNA or gDNA derived from T cells, B-cell-depleted T cells, or PBMCs. Nearly every sample came with metadata listing a de-identified subject ID, COVID-19 status, age in years and sex. Study-level results and caveats: The amount of clinical and demographic metadata varied by source and participant and was provided uncurated.

Participants in the prospective study were enrolled through a virtual design, were aged roughly 18 to 90 years, and lived in roughly 26 United States geographic areas. In the prospective study, cohorts were assigned on the basis of participant-reported clinical history obtained from a screening survey and a study questionnaire. Recovered participants in ImmuneRACE Cohort 3 were defined as having two consecutive negative NP/OP PCR tests, clearance from a healthcare professional, or resolution of symptoms. In the prospective study, whole blood, serum and a nasopharyngeal or oropharyngeal swab were collected from each participant by mobile phlebotomists. Prospective study participants could optionally give additional blood draws and questionnaires over an approximately 2-month period. Blood samples from the prospective study were shipped frozen or at room temperature prior to DNA extraction. This clone was seen more than once but under ten times. The antigen it recognizes is unknown. Base-call qualities are not available, and no considerably larger clone is one nucleotide away.

TCRbeta CDR3 regions were amplified from genomic DNA using the immunoSEQ Assay, a bias-controlled multiplex PCR. The original pipeline was this. Nucleated cell counts per sample were estimated from amplification of reference gene primers within the assay. To quantify the absolute abundance of each unique TCRbeta CDR3 rearrangement, sequence reads were collapsed and filtered. For each sample, productive Simpson clonality was calculated as the square root of Simpson's diversity index across productive rearrangements. TCRdb mirrors the immuneACCESS table, restricted to in-frame sequences. Some clones are absent from its copies; in checked studies, under half trace to an unresolved V gene, and the reason for the others is unknown. That table furnishes V, J and clone size, whereas the DNA furnished D and trimming. This sample comprises about 330,000 clones, about 90% of them detected only once. The ten most abundant clones make up 1% of the sample.

CDR1 and CDR2 (MNHEY, SMNVEV) derive from the germline V gene (reference sequence). V loses 6 bases of germline sequence and J loses 8 bases, and the interval between the two ends is 16 bases. Measured from the cysteine to the phenylalanine, the CDR3 is 13 residues long. The CDR3 DNA has 39 bases and is translated from base 1. The sequence was obtained from a woman aged 25 to 39 who had recovered from COVID-19. Input material: PBMCs or T cells enriched from blood (not recorded which). The sequence links TRBV27 to TRBJ1-1, with TRBD1 tentatively as D gene (6 bases match). CDR3 protein: CASSGQLLEEAFF. The DNA is as follows: TGTGCCAGCAGCGGACAGCTGCTTGAGGAAGCTTTCTTT.